The rows below give T cell receptor beta chains drawn from one sample of a study of blood T cell repertoires in COVID-19. Produced via immunoSEQ multiplex PCR; TCRdb's table is partial and in-frame only. The repertoire consists of 450,000 to 500,000 clones, with around 87% occurring once and the leading ten covering roughly 0.7%. The sequenced material came from PBMCs or T cells enriched from blood (not recorded which). All receptors derive from a young woman who had recovered from COVID-19. The CDR3 runs from the conserved cysteine through the conserved F or W. Fields, in order: clone size, J gene, V gene, D gene, CDR3 DNA, CDR3 protein. The D gene is left open where the match is weak. Size tells how often a clone was seen (once, few, many) or the class of an expanded clone, and some rows leave it out.

.	TRBJ1-5	TRBV3-1/TRBV3-2	.	TGTGCCAGCAGCCAAAGTCACCAGGGCTATTGGCCCCAGCATTTT	CASSQSHQGYWPQHF
.	TRBJ1-5	TRBV19	.	TGTGCCAGTAGTATAGTTGTGAGCTATAGCAATCAGCCCCAGCATTTT	CASSIVVSYSNQPQHF
.	TRBJ1-1	TRBV11-2	.	TGTGCCAGCAGCTTCGACAGGTCAGGGGACACTGAAGCTTTCTTT	CASSFDRSGDTEAFF
few	TRBJ2-1	TRBV2	.	TGTGCCAGTTTGGAGAGTTATGAGCAGTTCTTC	CASLESYEQFF
.	TRBJ1-6	TRBV11-2	.	TGTGCCAGCAGCCCAGGGAATTCACCCCTCCACTTT	CASSPGNSPLHF
.	TRBJ2-7	TRBV28	TRBD1	TGTGCCAGCCTTCCCGGGACAGGGACCTACGAGCAGTACTTC	CASLPGTGTYEQYF
.	TRBJ2-3	TRBV4-1	.	TGCGCCAGCAGCCAGGCTATTACAGGGTTGGATACGCAGTATTTT	CASSQAITGLDTQYF
.	TRBJ1-6	TRBV2	TRBD1	TGTGCCAGCACCGGGGGGGACAGATCAAATTCACCCCTCCACTTT	CASTGGDRSNSPLHF
.	TRBJ1-1	TRBV11-3	.	TGTGCCAGCAGCCGGGAAGGTAGTGGGTTAAGCCCAATGAACACTGAAGCTTTCTTT	CASSREGSGLSPMNTEAFF
.	TRBJ2-1	TRBV14	.	TGTGCCAGCAGCCAAGATATGGTTTGGGGTCGGGGGAACAATGAGCAGTTCTTC	CASSQDMVWGRGNNEQFF
.	TRBJ2-5	TRBV9	TRBD2	TGTGCCAGCAGCGCCCCCGGGGGGGCCGGGACCCAGTACTTC	CASSAPGGAGTQYF
.	TRBJ1-1	TRBV30	.	TGTGCCTGGAGTGTAGGGGGAGCTGAGAACACTGAAGCTTTCTTT	CAWSVGGAENTEAFF
.	TRBJ1-4	TRBV7-2	TRBD1	TGTGCCAGCAGCCGGGGACAGGGGGGTGAAAAACTGTTTTTT	CASSRGQGGEKLFF
.	TRBJ1-2	TRBV28	TRBD1	TGTGCCAGCAGTTCGCCCGGACAGGGAAGCTATGGCTACACCTTC	CASSSPGQGSYGYTF
.	TRBJ1-1	TRBV5-5	.	TGTGCCAGCAGCACTACAGGGAACACTGAAGCTTTCTTT	CASSTTGNTEAFF
.	TRBJ2-7	TRBV5-5	.	TGTGCCAGCAGCTTGAGGTCCGGGCCAGGGGCAAGCTCCTACGAGCAGTACTTC	CASSLRSGPGASSYEQYF
once	TRBJ2-7	TRBV6-5	TRBD2	TGTGCCAGCAGTTATTCCGGGACTACCTACGAGCAGTACTTC	CASSYSGTTYEQYF
.	TRBJ2-7	TRBV4-2	.	TGTGCCAGCAGCCGCGGACAGTTCTACGAGCAGTACTTC	CASSRGQFYEQYF
.	TRBJ1-4	TRBV7-2	TRBD1	TGTGCCAGCAGCTTGGGGACAGACAATGAAAAACTGTTTTTT	CASSLGTDNEKLFF
.	TRBJ1-2	TRBV14	TRBD1	TGTGCCAGCAGCTCACAGGGGGCTCTAGGCTACACCTTC	CASSSQGALGYTF
.	TRBJ2-7	TRBV10-1	.	TGCGCCAGCAGTCAGCAAGAAGGGACATCCTACGAGCAGTACTTC	CASSQQEGTSYEQYF
.	TRBJ1-1	TRBV5-1	TRBD1	TGCGCCAGCAGCGGGGGACAGCTTGAAGCTTTCTTT	CASSGGQLEAFF
.	TRBJ2-3	TRBV9	.	TGTGCCAGCAGCGTAACGACTGGCCCCACAGATACGCAGTATTTT	CASSVTTGPTDTQYF
few	TRBJ2-1	TRBV7-2	.	TGTGCCAGCAGCTTAAACGGTGGCGGGGACTCCTACAATGAGCAGTTCTTC	CASSLNGGGDSYNEQFF
.	TRBJ2-3	TRBV5-8	.	TGTGCCAGCAGCCGCAGGGTTAGTACAGATACGCAGTATTTT	CASSRRVSTDTQYF
few	TRBJ1-2	TRBV5-4	TRBD1	TGTGCCAGCAGCCCCGGACAGGAATATGGCTACACCTTC	CASSPGQEYGYTF
.	TRBJ2-3	TRBV5-1	.	TGCGCCAGCAGCTTTGGAGGGGCAACAGATACGCAGTATTTT	CASSFGGATDTQYF
.	TRBJ1-6	TRBV30	TRBD1	TGTGCCTCCGACAGGGCCAATTCACCCCTCCACTTT	CASDRANSPLHF
.	TRBJ2-1	TRBV7-9	TRBD2	TGTGCCAGCAGCACGCGACTAGCGGGGGCCTTGTACAATGAGCAGTTCTTC	CASSTRLAGALYNEQFF
.	TRBJ2-3	TRBV5-1	TRBD1	TGCGCCAGCAGCTGGGGGACAGGGGGAAACACAGATACGCAGTATTTT	CASSWGTGGNTDTQYF
.	TRBJ1-1	TRBV27	.	TGTGCCAGCAGTTTCTCTCAGGGGTTTGAAGCTTTCTTT	CASSFSQGFEAFF
.	TRBJ2-5	TRBV18	TRBD2	TGTGCCAGCTCACCGGGGACTAGCGGGGGCCAGGGAGAGACCCAGTACTTC	CASSPGTSGGQGETQYF
few	TRBJ1-6	TRBV6-5	.	TGTGCCAGCAGCTCACAGGGTAATTCACCCCTCCACTTT	CASSSQGNSPLHF